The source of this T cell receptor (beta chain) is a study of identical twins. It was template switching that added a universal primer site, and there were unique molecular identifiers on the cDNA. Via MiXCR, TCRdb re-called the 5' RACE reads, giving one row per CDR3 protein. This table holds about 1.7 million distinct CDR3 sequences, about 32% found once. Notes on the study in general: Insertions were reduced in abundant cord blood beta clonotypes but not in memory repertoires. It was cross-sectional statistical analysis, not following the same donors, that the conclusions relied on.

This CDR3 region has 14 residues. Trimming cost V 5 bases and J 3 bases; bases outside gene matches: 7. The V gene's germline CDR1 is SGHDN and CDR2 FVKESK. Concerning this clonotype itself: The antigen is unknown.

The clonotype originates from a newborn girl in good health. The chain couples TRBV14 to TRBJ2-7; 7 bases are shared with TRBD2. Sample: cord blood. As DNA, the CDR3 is TGTGCCAGCAGCATCAGCGGGACCCACTACGAGCAGTACTTC. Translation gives CASSISGTHYEQYF.